This record concerns one T cell receptor (beta chain) sequence. These data come from a study of blood T cells in healthy people across ages. A second about 7 to 11 cycle PCR used barcoded and J-beta primers. TCRdb reprocessed the 5' RACE reads with MiXCR, giving one entry per CDR3 protein. The sample holds 380,000 or so distinct CDR3 sequences, 45% to 65% seen once. This TCR came from a man aged 60 to 69 in good health. Sequencing used blood.

The CDR3 sequence is CASSLAGISTDTQYF. In nucleotides, the CDR3 is TGCGCCAGCAGCTTGGCCGGCATAAGCACAGATACGCAGTATTTT. The chain joins TRBV5-1 to TRBJ2-3; D is ambiguous. The CDR3 totals 15 residues. In germline, CDR1 is SGHRS, CDR2 YFSETQ. Trimming removed 0 bases from V and 0 bases from J, with 8 bases in between. Based on the CDR3 plus reference TRBV5-1 and TRBJ2-3, the full variable domain is KAGVTQTPRYLIKTRGQQVTLSCSPISGHRSVSWYQQTPGQGLQFLFEYFSETQRNKGNFPGRFSGRQFSNSRSEMNVSTLELGDSALYLCASSLAGISTDTQYFGPGTRLTVL.